One and the same sample provided the 19 T cell receptor beta chains below, sequenced in a study of T cells in Graves' hyperthyroidism and ophthalmopathy. RNA transcripts were the template for amplifying TCR beta CDR3 regions. Using the HTBI primer set, a first-round RT-PCR was run on the TCR CDR3. Using its own MiXCR run on the multiplex PCR reads, TCRdb lists one record per CDR3 protein. The sample consists of 380,000 or so distinct CDR3 sequences, approximately 13% of them appearing once. The sequenced sample was blood. The source is a woman aged 25-40 years with Graves' hyperthyroidism.

The chain has TRBV6-1 and TRBJ1-4, with a weak D call TRBD1 (6 bases). The V end lost 8 bases, the J end lost 5 bases, and 18 bases lay between the germline ends. Germline lookup yields CDR1 MNHNS and CDR2 SASEGT. The CDR3 runs to 15 residues. CDR3 coding DNA: TGTGCCAGCGGAAACGAACAGGGCCAAAATGAAAAACTGTTTTTT. Amino acid sequence: CASGNEQGQNEKLFF.

A remark on this clonotype: A read error may explain this, as a much larger clone is one base away. The CDR3 end shows no conserved phenylalanine or tryptophan, and so a read error is likely. The chain links TRBV28 to TRBJ2-5; 8 nucleotides align to TRBD2. The CDR3 length is 15 residues. J gave up 4 bases and V 1 base, and 5 bases lay outside the gene matches. CDR1 is MDHEN and CDR2 is SYDVKM in the germline V gene. CDR3 residues: CASSLFGGDRETQYL. Here the CDR3 DNA reads TGTGCCAGCAGTTTATTCGGGGGGGACCGAGAGACCCAGTACCTC.

The J gene is TRBJ2-7, the V gene TRBV20-1; D gene ambiguous. Trimming removed 0 bases at V and 9 bases at J, with 18 bases between. Germline V gene sequence: CDR1 DFQATT, CDR2 SNEGSKA (reference sequence). This CDR3 is 14 amino acids long. CDR3 nucleotide sequence: TGCAGTGCTAGAGATCGGATCGTGGGCACATCGCAGTACTTC. This encodes CSARDRIVGTSQYF.

The rearrangement joins TRBV18 to TRBJ2-7, with a tentative D call TRBD1 (6 bases). Deletions cut 1 base from V and 3 bases from J, with 16 bases between. CDR1 is KGHSH and CDR2 is LQKENI in the germline V gene. The length of the CDR3 is 16 residues. Here the CDR3 reads CASSPLYRVFYYEQYF. Written as DNA, the CDR3 is TGTGCCAGCTCACCACTATACAGGGTCTTCTACTACGAGCAGTACTTC.

There are many counts of this clonotype. The genes are TRBV27 and TRBJ2-1; TRBD2 is a possible D gene (5 bases). CDR1 and CDR2 (germline): MNHEY, SMNVEV (reference sequence). V was cut by 2 bases and J by 7 bases, with 9 bases left in between. The CDR3 sequence is 13 residues long. The CDR3 sequence is CASSLASWNEQFF. The DNA of the CDR3 is TGTGCCAGCAGTTTAGCTAGCTGGAATGAGCAGTTCTTC.

The V call is TRBV7-9, the J call TRBJ1-4; 8 positions agree with TRBD1. CDR1 and CDR2 (germline): SEHNR, FQNEAQ (reference sequence). This CDR3 spans 15 amino acids. V shed 5 bases, J shed 7 bases, and the junction held 9 bases outside the gene matches. CDR3 sequence (DNA): TGTGCCAGCAGCCTCTCAGGGGGCGATGGTGAAAAACTGTTTTTT. As protein: CASSLSGGDGEKLFF.

This clonotype was seen a few times. The chain joins TRBV5-4 to TRBJ2-7, with D unclear. This CDR3 has 14 amino acids. Germline lookup yields CDR1 SGHNT and CDR2 YYREEE (reference sequence). Trimming cost V 0 bases and J 3 bases, with 10 bases left between them. CDR3 amino acids: CASSLVGSGYEQYF. CDR3 DNA: TGTGCCAGCAGCTTGGTGGGATCCGGCTACGAGCAGTACTTC.

This clonotype was observed a few times. This rearrangement joins TRBV19 to TRBJ2-3, with D tentatively TRBD1 or TRBD2 (5 bases each). CDR3 size: 14 residues. Germline V gene data show CDR1 as LNHDA and CDR2 as SQIVND (reference sequence). V was clipped by 5 bases and J by 1 base, with 10 bases between them. The CDR3 nucleotides read TGTGCCAGTAGTTCCCAGGGAGGCACAGATACGCAGTATTTT. Translated: CASSSQGGTDTQYF.

This clonotype was seen more than once but under ten times. The chain is built from TRBV29-1 and TRBJ2-2; TRBD1 matches at 10 bases. Germline V gene lookup returns CDR1 SQVTM and CDR2 ANQGSEA. The CDR3 totals 15 residues. The junction had 7 bases not matched to a gene; V was cut back by 3 bases and J by 6 bases. The CDR3 here is CSVDSGTGVAGELFF. Written as DNA, the CDR3 is TGCAGCGTTGATTCGGGGACAGGGGTCGCCGGGGAGCTGTTTTTT.

In this sample, this clonotype turned up a few times. The chain is built from TRBV25-1 and TRBJ2-5; 7 bases agree with TRBD1. This CDR3 is built from 13 residues. Germline CDR1 and CDR2: MGHDK and SYGVNS. V trimming: 7 bases; J trimming: 3 bases; junction bases outside the gene matches: 5. CDR3 sequence reads: CASTGTAKETQYF. CDR3 coding DNA: TGTGCCAGCACCGGGACAGCAAAAGAGACCCAGTACTTC.

Many counts were recorded for this clonotype. The chain is built from TRBV3-1 and TRBJ2-5, with 8 positions matching TRBD1. The J segment lost 4 bases and the V segment lost 1 base, leaving 5 bases of the junction unmatched. CDR3 length: 15 residues. Germline V gives CDR1 LGHDT, CDR2 YNNKEL (reference sequence). CDR3 in DNA: TGTGCCAGCAGCCAAGGACAGGGGATTCGAGAGACCCAGTACTTC. Translation gives CASSQGQGIRETQYF.

This clonotype was recorded many times. The V gene is TRBV7-6, the J gene TRBJ2-3; D is unresolved. The V and J ends lost 5 bases and 2 bases respectively, with 14 bases between them. CDR1 and CDR2 (germline): SGHVS, FNYEAQ. This CDR3 comprises 15 residues. CDR3 sequence reads: CASSPDPRTTDTQYF. The CDR3 bases are TGTGCCAGCAGCCCAGACCCGAGGACCACAGATACGCAGTATTTT. Based on the CDR3 plus reference TRBV7-6 and TRBJ2-3, the full variable domain is GAGVSQSPRYKVTKRGQDVALRCDPISGHVSLYWYRQALGQGPEFLTYFNYEAQQDKSGLPNDRFSAERPEGSISTLTIQRTEQRDSAMYRCASSPDPRTTDTQYFGPGTRLTVL.

The chain uses TRBV6-1 and TRBJ1-4; D gene ambiguous. Trimming removed 4 bases at V and 7 bases at J, with 4 bases between. The CDR3 is 11 amino acids. Germline lookup yields CDR1 MNHNS and CDR2 SASEGT. CDR3 loop: CASSAAEKLFF. Here the CDR3 DNA reads TGTGCCAGCAGTGCTGCTGAAAAACTGTTTTTT.

At least ten counts were recorded for this clonotype. The DNA for the CDR3 is TGTGCCAGCAGTGGGAAGGGGGGGAGCAATCAGCCCCAGCATTTT. It specifies CASSGKGGSNQPQHF. This sequence joins TRBV2 and TRBJ1-5; a possible D gene is TRBD1 (6 bases). Deletions cut 4 bases from V and 1 base from J, with 11 bases between. Germline CDR1 and CDR2: SNHLY and FYNNEI. This CDR3 spans 15 amino acids. Supplemented by reference TRBV2 and TRBJ1-5, the full variable domain reads EPEVTQTPSHQVTQMGQEVILRCVPISNHLYFYWYRQILGQKVEFLVSFYNNEISEKSEIFDDQFSVERPDGSNFTLKIRSTKLEDSAMYFCASSGKGGSNQPQHFGDGTRLSIL.

In its sample, this clonotype was seen many times. The rearrangement links TRBV28 to TRBJ2-7; weak D call: TRBD1 (5 bases). Per the germline V gene, CDR1 is MDHEN and CDR2 is SYDVKM. Deletions cut 3 bases from V and 0 bases from J, with 12 bases between. This CDR3 has 15 residues. CDR3 coding DNA: TGTGCCAGCAGTTTTAGGGGCGATAGCTCCTACGAGCAGTACTTC. As protein: CASSFRGDSSYEQYF.

The table lists this clonotype with many counts. V usage is TRBV11-2 and J usage is TRBJ1-6; D gene uncertain. The CDR3 is made up of 14 amino acids. Trimming removed 7 bases at V and 6 bases at J, with 13 bases between. Germline loops: CDR1 SGHAT, CDR2 FQNNGV. CDR3 sequence: CASTLSRANSPLHF. CDR3 in DNA: TGTGCCAGCACCCTTTCGAGGGCTAATTCACCCCTCCACTTT.

This clonotype appeared many times. The chain couples TRBV28 to TRBJ2-5; unclear D gene. The CDR3 contains 13 residues. The germline CDR1 and CDR2 sequences are MDHEN and SYDVKM. V lost 11 bases and J 1 base, leaving 14 bases between the germline ends. The CDR3 loop reads CASLGVLQETQYF. CDR3 in DNA: TGTGCCTCCCTCGGTGTCCTCCAAGAGACCCAGTACTTC.

This clonotype occurred many times. This rearrangement joins TRBV5-1 to TRBJ2-1; TRBD1 might be the D (6 bases). The germline CDR1 and CDR2 sequences are SGHRS and YFSETQ. V was pared by 0 bases and J by 8 bases, with 12 bases between. This CDR3 region has 14 residues. CDR3 sequence: CASSLAKGDDEQFF. CDR3 nucleotides: TGCGCCAGCAGCTTGGCCAAGGGGGACGATGAGCAGTTCTTC.

The gene calls are TRBV18 and TRBJ2-1; 7 bases align to TRBD1. Trimming took 1 base from V and 6 from J; bases not matched to a gene: 6. The CDR3 loop spans 15 amino acids. Germline V gene data show CDR1 as KGHSH and CDR2 as LQKENI. The CDR3 DNA follows: TGTGCCAGCTCACCACGGACAGGTGGATTCAATGAGCAGTTCTTC. This codes for CASSPRTGGFNEQFF.